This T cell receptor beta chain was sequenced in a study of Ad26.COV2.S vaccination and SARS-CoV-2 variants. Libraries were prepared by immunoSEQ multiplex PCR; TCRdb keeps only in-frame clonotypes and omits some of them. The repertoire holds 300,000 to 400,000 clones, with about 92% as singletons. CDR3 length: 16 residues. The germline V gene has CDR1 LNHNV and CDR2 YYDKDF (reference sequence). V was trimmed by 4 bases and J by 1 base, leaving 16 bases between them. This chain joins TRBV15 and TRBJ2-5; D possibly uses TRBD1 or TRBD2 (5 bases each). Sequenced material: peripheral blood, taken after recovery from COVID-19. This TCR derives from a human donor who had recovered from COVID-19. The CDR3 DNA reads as TGTGCCACCAGCACCGTGGTGGGGGTAGGCCAAGAGACCCAGTACTTC. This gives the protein CATSTVVGVGQETQYF.